Listed below are T cell receptor beta chains from one sample, sequenced in a study of T-cell reconstitution after alpha-beta-depleted transplantation in children. TCRdb re-called the PCR reads through MiXCR, storing one row per CDR3 protein. The sample lists about 980,000 distinct CDR3 sequences; around 30% were seen once. The sample here was PBMCs, mostly from graft donor cells, taken 360 days after TCRalphabeta/CD19-depleted stem cell transplant. The receptor set was obtained from a boy in the first two years of life who had a stem cell transplant for SCID, so the T cells may come from the graft donor. Both conserved end residues are part of each CDR3. D genes are given only for firm matches. A row's size may be missing; if present it is once, few, many or a size class.

>-|TRBV29-1|-|TRBJ2-3
TGCAGCGGTCTAGCTCGGGATACGCAGTATTTT
CSGLARDTQYF
>-|TRBV7-6|TRBD2|TRBJ2-5
TGTGCCAGCAGCTGGAGTGGGCGGGGGGAGACCCAGTACTTC
CASSWSGRGETQYF
>many|TRBV4-1|-|TRBJ2-2
TGCGCCAGCAGCCCTTTAATGGGGAACACCGGGGAGCTGTTTTTT
CASSPLMGNTGELFF
>-|TRBV9|-|TRBJ2-3
TGTGCCAGCAGCGTACTACCAGAGACAGATACGCAGTATTTT
CASSVLPETDTQYF
>-|TRBV13|-|TRBJ2-7
TGTGCCAGCAGCCCCCCAGGGAAACCCTACGAGCAGTACTTC
CASSPPGKPYEQYF
>few|TRBV5-1|TRBD2|TRBJ2-1
TGCGCCAGCAGCTTGGCTCTCGATACTAGCGGGACTGAGCAGTTCTTC
CASSLALDTSGTEQFF
>-|TRBV28|-|TRBJ2-3
TGTGCCAGCAGTTTGCAGGGGGGGGACACAGATACGCAGTATTTT
CASSLQGGDTDTQYF
>-|TRBV9|-|TRBJ1-5
TGTGCCAGCAGCGTAGCCGAAGCCAATCAGCCCCAGCATTTT
CASSVAEANQPQHF
>-|TRBV4-2|-|TRBJ2-7
TGTGCCAGCAGCCAAGATTGGCCGAAGGAACACCCGAGCTCCTACGAGCAGTACTTC
CASSQDWPKEHPSSYEQYF
>-|TRBV7-2|TRBD2|TRBJ2-3
TGTGCCAGCAGCTTCCCTCGGGCGGGGGGGCCCTCAGATACGCAGTATTTT
CASSFPRAGGPSDTQYF
>few|TRBV20-1|TRBD1|TRBJ1-3
TGCAGTGCCGAGGGCAGGGGGTTCTCTGGAAACACCATATATTTT
CSAEGRGFSGNTIYF
>-|TRBV20-1|-|TRBJ2-5
TGCAGTGCTAGAGATCTCCCCTACCAAGAGACCCAGTACTTC
CSARDLPYQETQYF
>few|TRBV4-2|-|TRBJ2-2
TGTGCCAGCAGCCAGGGGGAGCAGGGCACCGGGGAGCTGTTTTTT
CASSQGEQGTGELFF
>few|TRBV4-2|-|TRBJ2-2
TGTGCCAGCAGCGCCCAGAACACCGGGGAGCTGTTTTTT
CASSAQNTGELFF
>-|TRBV29-1|-|TRBJ2-3
TGCAGCGTTGCAAACCAGTCGGGGGCTCGGAATACGCAGTATTTT
CSVANQSGARNTQYF
>-|TRBV29-1|TRBD1|TRBJ2-3
TGCAGCGCGGGTACAGGGGTTTTAGTCCGCACAGATACGCAGTATTTT
CSAGTGVLVRTDTQYF
>-|TRBV11-1|TRBD1|TRBJ2-5
TGTGCCAGCAGCGTCCCGGGACAGGTGCTAACAGAGACCCAGTACTTC
CASSVPGQVLTETQYF
>-|TRBV5-5|-|TRBJ2-7
TGTGCCAGCAGCCCCCAGGGGGGCCCTTTCTACGAGCAGTACTTC
CASSPQGGPFYEQYF
>few|TRBV29-1|-|TRBJ2-5
TGCAGCGTTGAAGAGGGCAGCCAAGAGACCCAGTACTTC
CSVEEGSQETQYF
>-|TRBV20-1|TRBD1|TRBJ2-5
TGCAGTGCAAACGACAGGGCACAAGAGACCCAGTACTTC
CSANDRAQETQYF
>once|TRBV4-3|TRBD1|TRBJ2-3
TGCGCCAGCAGCCGAGGAACAGGGGGCTCGGGCACAGATACGCAGTATTTT
CASSRGTGGSGTDTQYF
>-|TRBV2|-|TRBJ2-2
TGTGCCAGCAGCGAGGGGACTTACACCGGGGAGCTGTTTTTT
CASSEGTYTGELFF
>-|TRBV5-1|TRBD1|TRBJ2-2
TGCGCCAGCAGGTTTGGCTTTCGACAGGGATCCACCGGGGAGCTGTTTTTT
CASRFGFRQGSTGELFF
>-|TRBV6-2/TRBV6-3|-|TRBJ2-3
TGTGCCAGCAGATTCGCAGATACGCAGTATTTT
CASRFADTQYF
>few|TRBV5-1|-|TRBJ1-3
TGCGCCAGCAGGGAGTGGGTCGCTCCTGGAAACACCATATATTTT
CASREWVAPGNTIYF
>-|TRBV12-3/TRBV12-4|-|TRBJ2-3
TGTGCCAGCAGCCCAGGCCGGGTCCTCCACACAGATACGCAGTATTTT
CASSPGRVLHTDTQYF